This T cell receptor (beta chain) is drawn from a study of early T cells in non-severe SARS-CoV-2 infection. TCRdb recomputed calls from the 5' RACE reads with MiXCR, one row per CDR3 protein. In the table there are tens of thousands of distinct CDR3 sequences, approximately 4.5% of which are singletons. J gave up 4 bases and V 4 bases, and 7 bases lay outside the gene matches. Germline assignment: CDR1 MNHEY and CDR2 SMNVEV (reference sequence). The CDR3 spans 15 residues. This clonotype is judged medium-sized. Sequencing was performed on whole blood. The chain uses TRBV27 and TRBJ2-1, with 7 bases aligning to TRBD1. This receptor was identified in an adult who was a healthcare worker with PCR-confirmed SARS-CoV-2 infection or an uninfected control (not recorded which). CDR3 loop: CASSSSRDSYNEQFF. Here the CDR3 DNA reads TGTGCCAGCAGTTCGTCCCGGGACAGTTACAATGAGCAGTTCTTC.